This T cell receptor beta chain appears in the sequencing data of a study of shared clonotypes between healthy human individuals. Study outcomes and limitations: Inspection by rarefaction showed sorted-subset sequencing to be incomplete despite large depth.

Sequencing used immunoSEQ multiplex PCR; TCRdb keeps in-frame clones, though not all of them. The table shows approximately 180,000 clones, with about 93% occurring only once. The CDR3 loop spans 14 amino acids. Germline CDR1 reads SGHTA; CDR2 reads FQGNSA. To note about this clone: What it binds is not known.

The sequence derives from a woman between 25 and 40 years old in good health. The chain uses TRBV7-2 and TRBJ2-5, with D tentatively TRBD1 or TRBD2 (5 bases each). TRBJ2-7 matches the DNA end more closely, so the J call is doubtful. The sequenced material came from naive CD4+ T cells sorted from blood. Subset meaning: CD45RA+ positively selected. The CDR3 sequence: CASSLRDGPYEQYF. The CDR3 nucleotides read TGTGCCAGCAGCTTACGGGACGGACCCTACGAGCAGTACTTC.